The T cell receptor beta chain under discussion was sequenced for a study of cytomegalovirus exposure and HLA in healthy donors (dated by TCRdb to 2015 to 2018). Context from the whole study: An earlier analysis of 587 of the donors reported about 280 Gb of sequence data and 117 million unique TCR beta sequences obtained from about 180 million T cells. In addition to the first cohort of approximately 650 subjects, a separate validation cohort of approximately 120 different subjects was used. Donor age, sex, ethnicity and CMV serostatus were collected together with the repertoire data. The number of donors typed differed by locus, with roughly 629-640 for A, B, C, DRB1 and DQB1, around 560 for DQA1, 600 to 610 for DPA1, and 400 to 490 for DPB1. The later analysis used no new phenotypic data to find candidate immune exposures, relying instead on TCR beta sequences and their occurrence across donors. A later genetic analysis used genome-wide SNP genotypes for about 55% of the 666 donors, treating that subset as a discovery cohort. Using immunosequencing, the study profiled T cell repertoires from 500 to 800 subjects and related those repertoires to cytomegalovirus serostatus. To predict cytomegalovirus infection status, the study brought together high-throughput TCR immunosequencing, statistical association of individual TCRs with disease status, and machine learning. Every repertoire in the discovery cohort had been generated on one and the same sequencing platform. To decide whether each TCR beta V gene segment behaved as functional or pseudogenic, an earlier analysis of fewer than 750 of the donors relied on high-throughput TCR beta sequencing. Across some 400 genotyped donors of the cohort, an average of roughly 200,000 unique TCR beta nucleotide sequences per donor were sequenced, and around 19% of those sequences were non-productive. A later analysis re-analyzed previously published TCR beta repertoires from 666 donors and added high-resolution HLA genotyping to study TCR occurrence patterns. An early release covering roughly 600 HLA-typed donors comprised about 310 gigabases of sequencing data and approximately 80 million unique TCR sequences. Of the roughly 420 genotyped donors, approximately 81% were placed in the genetic ancestry cluster associated with self-reported Caucasian donors. The aim of the study was to test whether cataloging public T cell receptors could identify signatures of past pathogen exposure. Because of strong linkage in the cohort, a few DR-DQ haplotypes were treated as single units for association and clustering. Class I and class II HLA loci were covered by the typing at four-digit resolution. Summary of the overall study and its limitations: In a later genetic analysis, a missense DCLRE1C variant was associated with V-gene and J-gene trimming of TCR beta chains, and the association was replicated in an independent cohort. A few of the identified cytomegalovirus-associated TCR beta chains were confirmed in vitro to be specific for cytomegalovirus antigens. According to a later analysis, parvovirus B19, influenza, CMV and Epstein-Barr virus appeared linked to several top co-occurrence clusters. A cluster of highly shared sequence variants was judged likely to be a technical artifact of the sequencing pipeline. In a later analysis, HLA-associated TCR beta chains showed more clonal expansion and lower generation probabilities than non-associated chains that were equally common. Immune exposure information for the cohort was limited to CMV serostatus. In a later analysis, 16,951 TCR beta sequences were associated with specific HLA alleles at a false discovery rate of 0.05. In the study, some 180 TCR beta chains were listed as associated with cytomegalovirus. Because counts were too low, fewer than 20 rarely observed V segments, including chromosome 9 orphons, were excluded from the earlier analysis of around 590 of the donors. In a later genetic analysis, fewer N-insertions in productive TCRs were reported among donors in an Asian-associated ancestry cluster than the roughly 640-donor mean. Most TCR sequences were seen in very few donors, while some public TCRs were found in many individuals. A further reported finding was that TCR beta sequences accurately predicted the HLA-A and HLA-B alleles for most subjects in the first cohort. In a later analysis, TCR association rates were found to vary across HLA loci, with the most associated TCRs seen for DRB1 alleles and the fewest for HLA-C alleles. Because HLA typing was missing for some donors at each locus, association tests included only the typed subset. Because the 87-base-pair reads could not distinguish some IMGT-functional V segments, including TRBV6-2 and TRBV6-3, those segments were excluded. Correlated functional status among segregating V segments might be attributable to linkage disequilibrium, but an unknown experimental factor could not be ruled out. When HLA alleles, especially DR and DQ, strongly co-occurred, TCR associations were difficult to assign to individual alleles. Only TCR beta chains were sequenced in this cohort, and the absence of alpha or paired-chain data limited detectable features. The classifier was reported to diagnose cytomegalovirus status with high specificity and sensitivity in both the original and validation cohorts. Broadly in line with IMGT annotations, most TCR beta V segments showed up in productive rearrangements about 87% or about 30% of the time in an earlier analysis of under 700 of the donors. The presence/absence analyses assumed that sequencing depth was roughly uniform across donors, and that assumption may not be true. The authors suggested that the approach could potentially be generalized to other disease states and immunological phenotypes. Most CMV-associated TCR beta chains appeared to be HLA-restricted in a later analysis, and the HLA associations seemed to be driven largely by CMV exposure.

The cohort comprised around 690 healthy bone marrow donors. At the time of sampling, all cohort members were nominally healthy, though unrecorded immune exposures were likely present. The donor was CMV seronegative and was included in the group of 352 seronegative cohort members. A peripheral blood sample was provided by each donor, and peripheral blood mononuclear cells were used for TCR beta sequencing. The Qiagen DNeasy Blood Extraction Kit was used to extract genomic DNA from the blood cell samples. V and J lose 5 bases and 8 bases, and a span of 19 bases separates them. CDR1 and CDR2 are read off the germline V gene (reference sequence) as LNHNV and YYDKDF. The CDR3 has 15 amino acids, counting the end cysteine and phenylalanine. The read is trimmed to its CDR3 DNA, 45 bases read in frame from base 1. The library was prepared using the immunoSEQ multiplex PCR assay. For the multiplex PCR, a mixture combining 60 forward primers for TCR Vbeta segments and 13 reverse primers for TCR Jbeta segments was used. The CDR3 region of rearranged TCR beta genes was amplified from genomic DNA by a multiplex PCR assay. The amplified TCR beta libraries were sequenced on the Illumina HiSeq System as 87-base-pair reads. The published analysis was carried out like this. In a later analysis, 70 million to 95 million unique TCR beta chains were counted across the approximately 670 repertoires, and around 10 million of these chains were shared by at least two donors. Raw reads were error-corrected and collapsed into unique sequences with a nearest-neighbor algorithm that merged closely related sequences to remove PCR and sequencing errors. V, D and J gene segments were assigned by aligning CDR3 sequences to IMGT reference sequences. For a sequence to be retained, a match of at least six nucleotides to both a V gene segment and a J gene segment was required. Rearrangements were classified as productive when the CDR3 lacked stop codons and remained in frame with V and J, and all other rearrangements were classified as non-productive. CDR3 was defined according to IMGT convention as the region running from the second conserved V-encoded cysteine to the conserved J-encoded phenylalanine. The earlier analysis of about 640 of the donors excluded any sequence lacking an unambiguous match to a single V gene segment. An earlier analysis of over 450 of the donors classified V segments as functional when productive rearrangements were above 56.7% and as segregating when the standard deviation between donors was above 5%. A statistical classification framework was developed to diagnose cytomegalovirus status using the catalog of TCR beta chain sequences. In a later analysis, TCR nucleotide sequences were compared against IMGT/GENE-DB human TR gene sequences so that V and J genes could be assigned. A later analysis assigned CDR3 sequences and most-parsimonious VDJ recombination scenarios with the TCRdist pipeline. A later analysis defined each TCR beta chain by its CDR3 amino acid sequence plus V-gene family, and excluded reads lacking a unique V-gene family. As a way to deal with suspected cross-contamination and a sequencing artifact, a later analysis dropped more than 500 nucleotide sequences that were highly shared and had low generation probability. For each public chain, a later analysis derived a clonal expansion index from normalized ranks of inferred template counts within each repertoire. In a later analysis, generation probabilities were computed using a VDJ recombination model fitted to out-of-frame rearrangements, and the results were checked against IGoR. Hypergeometric tests were used in a later analysis to score TCR-TCR, TCR-HLA and TCR-CMV co-occurrence, with a repertoire-size bias correction applied to the TCR pairs. In a later analysis, false discovery rates were estimated by permuting HLA or CMV assignments 20 times. In a later analysis, co-occurring TCRs were grouped using DBSCAN, and TCRdist sequence similarity was added for clustering within HLA-allele-positive subsets. For co-occurrence clustering, repertoires with fewer than 30,000 or more than 120,000 public chains were excluded, along with four or five repertoires with anomalous nucleotide sharing. TCRdb stores this immuneACCESS table with in-frame sequences only. Part of the clones is absent; in the studies checked, under half of the shortfall reflects unresolved V genes, and no reason is known for the rest. D and trimming were read from the DNA, whereas the V and J calls and clone size are those reported in that table. The sample data list roughly 130,000 clones, and around 80% of these were observed just once. Of the sample, roughly 1.9% falls within the top ten clones.

Comments on this clone: No antigen is known for it. Base qualities are not at hand, and no much larger clone is one base apart.

This clonotype originated in a woman aged 40 to 50 in good health and CMV-seronegative. Here the chain combines TRBV15 and TRBJ2-1; a weak D assignment points to TRBD1 (5 bases agree). Sequencing used PBMCs. The DNA reads TGTGCCACCAGCGACTCAAGGGGCAGTTTCCATGAGCAGTTCTTC. The translation is CATSDSRGSFHEQFF.